This T cell receptor (beta chain) derives from a study of cytomegalovirus exposure and HLA in healthy donors. Overall study context: Early release data held about 92 million unique TCRs from HLA-typed donors. General observations from the study: In an earlier analysis, most TCR beta V segments were productive about 87% or about 30% of the time. Reports described diagnosis of cytomegalovirus status by the classifier as highly specific and sensitive. A later analysis reportedly identified an Asian-associated ancestry cluster as carrying fewer N-insertions than the approximately 670-donor mean.

The CDR3 totals 16 residues. From germline, CDR1 is SGHDT and CDR2 YYEEEE. The V and J ends lost 4 bases and 3 bases respectively, with 20 bases between them. The PCR was carried out with 60 Vbeta primers and 13 Jbeta primers. Method: immunoSEQ multiplex PCR; TCRdb's copy keeps in-frame clones and lacks some. The sample includes around 76,000 clones, around 72% of them seen just once. Points on this clone: What it binds is unknown.

The V call is TRBV5-6, the J call TRBJ2-7, with D tentatively TRBD2 (6 bases). Material for sequencing was PBMCs. This clonotype was obtained from a woman aged 40 to 55 in good health and CMV-seropositive. DNA for the CDR3: TGTGCCAGCAGCCCCCCGGCGGGGTCTCTAATCTACGAGCAGTACTTC. It specifies CASSPPAGSLIYEQYF.